Following are 28 T cell receptor beta chains from one sample sequenced in a study of CD8 T cells in Susac syndrome. Random-hexamer reverse transcription was applied to about 0.45 to 1 ug RNA. TCRdb called the immunoSEQ multiplex PCR reads again in MiXCR, with one record for every CDR3 protein. The sample contains about 150,000 distinct CDR3 sequences, roughly 95% of which appear only once. Sequenced: CD4+ T cells from PBMCs. These receptors all come from a human donor with Susac syndrome.

This chain uses TRBV7-9 with TRBJ1-5; D may be TRBD1 (5 bases). Germline V gene data show CDR1 as SEHNR and CDR2 as FQNEAQ (reference sequence). V was cut by 1 base and J by 6 bases, with 7 bases left in between. This CDR3 comprises 13 residues. CDR3 in DNA: TGTGCCAGCAGCTTAGATGGGGGTCAGCCCCAGCATTTT. Protein: CASSLDGGQPQHF.

The chain carries TRBV7-3 and TRBJ2-3; D is unclear. This CDR3 has 13 amino acids. CDR1 is SGHTA and CDR2 is FQGTGA in the germline V gene. Trimming took off 5 bases at V and 7 bases at J, with 13 bases between the two ends. CDR3 loop: CASSQDGLYTQYF. The CDR3 DNA reads TGTGCCAGCAGCCAGGACGGTCTGTATACGCAGTATTTT.

This rearrangement joins TRBV24-1 to TRBJ2-5, with D perhaps TRBD2 (6 bases). Between the trimmed V and J ends, which lost 7 bases and 4 bases, there was a span of 12 bases. CDR1 is KGHDR and CDR2 is SFDVKD in the germline V gene. This CDR3 spans 13 amino acids. The CDR3 is CATRGEVGETQYF. The CDR3 DNA reads TGTGCCACCAGGGGGGAGGTGGGAGAGACCCAGTACTTC.

The chain has TRBV5-6 and TRBJ2-5; no firm D call. The V end lost 2 bases, the J end lost 0 bases, and 11 bases lay between the germline ends. CDR3 length: 15 residues. In germline, CDR1 is SGHDT, CDR2 YYEEEE. Here the CDR3 DNA reads TGTGCCAGCAGCTTCGGGTTTGGCGACCAAGAGACCCAGTACTTC. Translation: CASSFGFGDQETQYF. The full variable domain, with the rest looked up from reference TRBV5-6 and TRBJ2-5, is DAGVTQSPTHLIKTRGQQVTLRCSPKSGHDTVSWYQQALGQGPQFIFQYYEEEERQRGNFPDRFSGHQFPNYSSELNVNALLLGDSALYLCASSFGFGDQETQYFGPGTRLLVL.

The chain joins TRBV30 to TRBJ2-5; D is unresolved. This CDR3 has 12 residues. The germline V and J ends were trimmed by 3 bases and 5 bases, with 10 bases remaining between them. In germline, CDR1 is GTSNPN, CDR2 SVGIG (reference sequence). CDR3 nucleotide sequence: TGTGCCTGGAGGAAATCCCCTGAGACCCAGTACTTC. Protein product: CAWRKSPETQYF.

The chain links TRBV6-2 or TRBV6-3 to TRBJ2-7; 7 bases line up with TRBD1. The CDR3 consists of 12 residues. CDR1 and CDR2 from the germline V gene are MNHEY and SVGEGT. J lost 2 bases, V lost 6 bases, and 1 base had no gene match. The CDR3 nucleotides are TGTGCCAGCAGGGGACAGACCTACGAGCAGTACGTC. Its translation is CASRGQTYEQYV.

V usage is TRBV30 and J usage is TRBJ2-7, with 8 nucleotides matching TRBD2. V lost 3 bases and J lost 4; bases outside the gene matches: 5. Germline V gene sequence: CDR1 GTSNPN, CDR2 SVGIG (reference sequence). This CDR3 region has 13 residues. CDR3 sequence reads: CAWRFSGTYEQYF. CDR3 DNA sequence: TGTGCCTGGAGGTTTAGCGGGACGTACGAGCAGTACTTC. Together with reference TRBV30 and TRBJ2-7, the CDR3 gives the full variable domain: SQTIHQWPATLVQPVGSPLSLECTVEGTSNPNLYWYRQAAGRGLQLLFYSVGIGQISSEVPQNLSASRPQDRQFILSSKKLLLSDSGFYLCAWRFSGTYEQYFGPGTRLTVT.

The chain joins TRBV9 to TRBJ1-1; D call uncertain. Between the trimmed V and J ends, which lost 7 bases and 1 base, there was a span of 20 bases. CDR1 is SGDLS, CDR2 YYNGEE, per germline. The CDR3 is 16 residues long. CDR3 bases: TGTGCCAGCGGGTCAGGAGGAGGTATCGGGAACACTGAAGCTTTCTTT. Residues: CASGSGGGIGNTEAFF.

The gene calls are TRBV20-1 and TRBJ2-1, with 14 bases identical to TRBD2. Germline assignment: CDR1 DFQATT and CDR2 SNEGSKA (reference sequence). Trimming at V came to 0 bases and at J to 3 bases, leaving 4 bases not matched to a gene. The CDR3 runs 17 residues. CDR3 region: CSARDRTSGGYYNEQFF. DNA for the CDR3: TGCAGTGCTAGAGATAGGACTAGCGGGGGGTACTACAATGAGCAGTTCTTC.

The chain employs TRBV3-1 and TRBJ2-7, with D unclear. Germline CDR1 LGHDT, CDR2 YNNKEL (reference sequence). This CDR3 has 12 residues. Trimming took off 4 bases at V and 5 bases at J, with 9 bases between the two ends. The CDR3: CASSRLMNEQYF. The CDR3 bases are TGTGCCAGCAGCCGCCTAATGAACGAGCAGTACTTC.

CDR3 loop: CASSYQMGSNTEAFF. CDR3 sequence (DNA): TGTGCCAGCAGCTACCAGATGGGGTCGAACACTGAAGCTTTCTTT. The chain couples TRBV7-2 to TRBJ1-1; D remains unclear. The CDR3 totals 15 residues. V was cut by 4 bases and J by 1 base, with 13 bases left in between. CDR1 and CDR2 (germline): SGHTA, FQGNSA. The variable domain in full, with the rest retrieved from reference TRBV7-2 and TRBJ1-1, is GAGVSQSPSNKVTEKGKDVELRCDPISGHTALYWYRQSLGQGLEFLIYFQGNSAPDKSGLPSDRFSAERTGGSVSTLTIQRTQQEDSAVYLCASSYQMGSNTEAFFGQGTRLTVV.

The V and J genes are TRBV7-9 and TRBJ2-3; TRBD2 matches 15 bases. This CDR3 has 17 residues. The J segment lost 2 bases and the V segment lost 5 bases, leaving 5 bases of the junction unmatched. CDR1 and CDR2 from the germline V gene are SEHNR and FQNEAQ (reference sequence). CDR3 coding DNA: TGTGCCAGCAGCGCCGGGACTAGCGGGAGGTCCACAGATACGCAGTATTTT. This codes for CASSAGTSGRSTDTQYF.

This clonotype has only one observation. The rearrangement links TRBV15 to TRBJ2-3, with D unclear. Germline assignment: CDR1 LNHNV and CDR2 YYDKDF (reference sequence). CDR3 length: 14 residues. Trimming shortened V by 0 bases and J by 7 bases, and 11 bases separated the two germline ends. The CDR3 DNA sequence: TGTGCCACCAGCAGAGATCGGGCTGGGAATACGCAGTATTTT. Translated: CATSRDRAGNTQYF.

This sequence joins TRBV6-2 or TRBV6-3 and TRBJ2-1; the D call may be TRBD1 or TRBD2 (5 bases each). The V gene's germline CDR1 is MNHEY and CDR2 SVGEGT. The CDR3 has 13 amino acids. Trimming removed 6 bases from V and 6 bases from J, with 12 bases in between. The CDR3 DNA reads TGTGCCAGCAGCCGCAATGGGGGCAATGAGCAGTTCTTC. It translates to CASSRNGGNEQFF.

The rearrangement joins TRBV30 to TRBJ2-3; D is ambiguous. This CDR3 has 16 residues. Germline V gene data show CDR1 as GTSNPN and CDR2 as SVGIG (reference sequence). The V end was cut by 2 bases, the J end by 4 bases, with 19 bases between. For the CDR3, the DNA is TGTGCCTGGAGTCGCGGACCGCGACTTACGGCAGATACGCAGTATTTT. Amino acid sequence: CAWSRGPRLTADTQYF.

The V gene is TRBV4-2, the J gene TRBJ2-2; D call uncertain. V was shortened by 4 bases and J by 7 bases, with 19 bases between the two germline ends. CDR1 and CDR2 (germline): LGHNA, YNFKEQ. This CDR3 has 16 residues. CDR3 DNA sequence: TGTGCCAGCAGCCCCGGCCTAAAGGAGTTCCTCGGGGAGCTGTTTTTT. Encoded protein: CASSPGLKEFLGELFF.

The chain is built from TRBV30 and TRBJ2-3; TRBD2 matches at 9 bases. Germline CDR1 GTSNPN, CDR2 SVGIG (reference sequence). This CDR3 is built from 16 residues. Unmatched junction bases numbered 9, after V lost 1 base and J lost 4 bases. The CDR3 DNA sequence: TGTGCCTGGAGTGGTCATAGCGGGAGTGCGGCAGATACGCAGTATTTT. It yields the protein CAWSGHSGSAADTQYF.

The CDR3 bases are TGTGCCAGCAGCCATGTTGCGAGCACAGATACGCAGTATTTT. Translated: CASSHVASTDTQYF. V gene TRBV4-2 combines with J gene TRBJ2-3; D gene uncertain. Trimming removed 3 bases from V and 0 bases from J, with 7 bases in between. The CDR3 contains 14 residues. CDR1 and CDR2 from the germline V gene are LGHNA and YNFKEQ.

This chain links TRBV28 with TRBJ2-3; D gene uncertain. The CDR3 covers 14 residues. Germline CDR1 MDHEN, CDR2 SYDVKM. Between the trimmed V and J ends, which lost 6 bases and 3 bases, there was a span of 13 bases. CDR3 region: CASRKGKATDTQYF. The CDR3 nucleotides read TGTGCCAGCAGAAAGGGAAAGGCGACAGATACGCAGTATTTT.

The chain recombines TRBV6-5 with TRBJ2-7; 7 nucleotides align to TRBD2. CDR1 and CDR2 from the germline V gene are MNHEY and SVGAGI. The CDR3 spans 15 residues. Unmatched junction bases numbered 4, after V lost 0 bases and J lost 2 bases. As DNA, the CDR3 is TGTGCCAGCAGTTACTCACTAGCGATTGCCTACGAGCAGTACTTC. Protein product: CASSYSLAIAYEQYF.

The chain has TRBV5-1 and TRBJ2-7, with D uncertain. The germline V gene has CDR1 SGHRS and CDR2 YFSETQ. This CDR3 is built from 14 residues. The V gene lost 0 bases and the J gene lost 3 bases, with 10 bases spanning the gap. The CDR3, as DNA: TGCGCCAGCAGCTTGGAGGGCAGCCTCTACGAGCAGTACGTC. Protein: CASSLEGSLYEQYV.

V usage is TRBV6-5 and J usage is TRBJ2-7; TRBD1 might be the D (5 bases). The CDR3 has 11 amino acids. Germline-derived CDR1 and CDR2 are MNHEY and SVGAGI. V was clipped by 2 bases and J by 6 bases, with 5 bases between them. CDR3 sequence reads: CASSYGAEQYF. CDR3 in DNA: TGTGCCAGCAGTTACGGGGCCGAGCAGTACTTC.

The J gene is TRBJ2-1, the V gene TRBV5-1; D not resolved. Germline lookup yields CDR1 SGHRS and CDR2 YFSETQ. The CDR3 covers 12 residues. Trimming removed 5 bases from V and 7 bases from J, with 10 bases in between. This CDR3 reads CASSAVGNEQFF. The CDR3 DNA reads as TGCGCCAGCAGTGCGGTAGGTAATGAGCAGTTCTTC. Looking up the rest from reference TRBV5-1 and TRBJ2-1 gives the full variable domain: KAGVTQTPRYLIKTRGQQVTLSCSPISGHRSVSWYQQTPGQGLQFLFEYFSETQRNKGNFPGRFSGRQFSNSRSEMNVSTLELGDSALYLCASSAVGNEQFFGPGTRLTVL.

J is TRBJ2-1 and V is TRBV19; TRBD1 aligns across 7 bases. The CDR3 runs to 12 residues. Germline CDR1 reads LNHDA; CDR2 reads SQIVND (reference sequence). V lost 7 bases to trimming and J lost 9 bases; unmatched junction nucleotides: 6. The CDR3 nucleotides are TGTGCCAGTATGTCCAGGGACAGTGAGCAGTTCTTC. It specifies CASMSRDSEQFF.

The V and J genes are TRBV29-1 and TRBJ2-3; TRBD1 might be the D (6 bases). Between the trimmed V and J ends, which lost 6 bases and 8 bases, there was a span of 15 bases. This CDR3 is 12 amino acids long. The V gene's germline CDR1 is SQVTM and CDR2 ANQGSEA. CDR3 sequence (DNA): TGCAGCGTGCGTCAAGGACAGCTTACGCAGTATTTT. Its protein product is CSVRQGQLTQYF.

The gene calls are TRBV7-2 and TRBJ2-1; weak D call: TRBD1 (6 bases). The germline V and J ends were trimmed by 5 bases and 7 bases, with 15 bases remaining between them. Germline assignment: CDR1 SGHTA and CDR2 FQGNSA. CDR3 length: 14 residues. The CDR3 spells CASSPNLQGNEQFF. The CDR3 bases are TGTGCCAGCAGCCCAAACCTACAGGGAAATGAGCAGTTCTTC.

This chain connects TRBV19 to TRBJ2-1, with D uncertain. The V gene's germline CDR1 is LNHDA and CDR2 SQIVND (reference sequence). Trimming left V 5 bases short and J 0 bases short, with 14 bases between. This CDR3 has 16 residues. CDR3 DNA sequence: TGTGCCAGTAGTTCTGCGCGCCCGAGCTCCTACAATGAGCAGTTCTTC. Amino acid sequence: CASSSARPSSYNEQFF.

The chain joins TRBV7-2 to TRBJ2-2; 7 positions agree with TRBD2. CDR3 length equals 14 residues. With 5 bases clipped from V and 2 bases from J, the junction kept 2 bases outside the gene matches. CDR1 is SGHTA and CDR2 is FQGNSA in the germline V gene. The CDR3 protein is CASSRDYNTGELFF. The CDR3, as DNA: TGTGCCAGCAGCCGGGACTATAACACCGGGGAGCTGTTTTTT.